A single sample is the source of the 9 T cell receptor beta chains below, sequenced in a study of CD8 T cells in Susac syndrome. After extraction with the RNeasy kit, about 0.45 to 1 ug of the RNA was reverse transcribed using random hexamers. TCRdb re-derived calls from the immunoSEQ multiplex PCR reads in MiXCR, one entry per CDR3 protein. Of almost 450,000 distinct CDR3 sequences in the sample, about 85% were seen once. The sequenced material came from CD8+ T cells from PBMCs. The receptor set was obtained from a human donor with multiple sclerosis.

The V gene is TRBV7-6, the J gene TRBJ1-6; D is unclear. CDR3 length: 16 amino acids. V lost 4 bases to trimming and J lost 3 bases, with 13 bases between them. Per the germline V gene, CDR1 is SGHVS and CDR2 is FNYEAQ. In DNA, the CDR3 is TGTGCCAGCAGCTCCTCAGCCGGTATCTATAATTCACCCCTCCACTTT. It translates to CASSSSAGIYNSPLHF.

The V call is TRBV28, the J call TRBJ1-5, with 7 bases identical to TRBD1. The J segment lost 4 bases and the V segment lost 5 bases, leaving 8 bases of the junction unmatched. The germline CDR1 and CDR2 sequences are MDHEN and SYDVKM. The CDR3 loop spans 15 amino acids. CDR3 amino acids: CASSEAGTENQPQHF. CDR3 bases: TGTGCCAGCAGTGAGGCCGGGACAGAAAATCAGCCCCAGCATTTT.

CDR3 region: CASLTGVGEAFF. Here the CDR3 DNA reads TGTGCCAGCCTGACAGGGGTCGGTGAAGCTTTCTTT. The chain uses TRBV2 and TRBJ1-1; 8 positions agree with TRBD1. V gave up 8 bases and J gave up 7 bases; unmatched junction bases: 6. This CDR3 contains 12 residues. Germline loops: CDR1 SNHLY, CDR2 FYNNEI.

V is TRBV11-2 and J is TRBJ2-7; D may be TRBD2 (6 bases). The CDR3 loop spans 14 amino acids. V lost 4 bases, J lost 3 bases, and 13 bases lay in between. Looked up from germline, CDR1 is SGHAT and CDR2 is FQNNGV. This chain's CDR3 is CASSSPTSDYEQYF. DNA of the CDR3: TGTGCCAGCAGCTCACCGACTAGTGACTACGAGCAGTACTTC.

The chain has TRBV28 and TRBJ2-7; unclear D gene. The germline V gene has CDR1 MDHEN and CDR2 SYDVKM. This CDR3 comprises 14 residues. Trimming pared 4 bases from V and 4 bases from J, leaving 14 bases between. The CDR3 bases are TGTGCCAGCAGTTCCCGCCAGAGGACGTACGAGCAGTACTTC. This encodes CASSSRQRTYEQYF.

This clonotype was counted between two and nine times. CDR3 nucleotides: TGTGCCAGCAGTTTATCCACAGGTCAGCCCCAGCATTTT. It yields the protein CASSLSTGQPQHF. The V gene is TRBV27, the J gene TRBJ1-5; D may be TRBD1 (5 bases). Germline lookup yields CDR1 MNHEY and CDR2 SMNVEV (reference sequence). This CDR3 contains 13 residues. Trimming removed 0 bases at V and 6 bases at J, with 6 bases between.

The gene calls are TRBV27 and TRBJ2-3; D uncertain. This CDR3 is 14 amino acids long. Germline CDR1 reads MNHEY; CDR2 reads SMNVEV (reference sequence). V lost 5 bases and J 5 bases, leaving 14 bases between the germline ends. The chain's CDR3 is CASSPVAKIDTQYF. The CDR3 region has the DNA TGTGCCAGCAGTCCCGTAGCAAAGATAGATACGCAGTATTTT.

The chain couples TRBV6-1 to TRBJ2-3, with TRBD2 matching over 10 bases. CDR1 and CDR2 (germline): MNHNS, SASEGT. V shed 6 bases, J shed 4 bases, and the junction held 7 bases outside the gene matches. This CDR3 comprises 15 residues. CDR3 protein: CASSPGTSEADTQYF. The DNA of the CDR3 is TGTGCCAGCAGCCCCGGGACTAGCGAGGCAGATACGCAGTATTTT.

This chain joins TRBV9 and TRBJ1-1; 10 bases map to TRBD1. This CDR3 comprises 15 residues. V was pared by 0 bases and J by 4 bases, with 3 bases of the junction left unmatched. Germline values: CDR1 SGDLS, CDR2 YYNGEE. CDR3 nucleotide sequence: TGTGCCAGCAGCGTAGGGGACAGGGGTGGCACTGAAGCTTTCTTT. Amino acid sequence: CASSVGDRGGTEAFF.